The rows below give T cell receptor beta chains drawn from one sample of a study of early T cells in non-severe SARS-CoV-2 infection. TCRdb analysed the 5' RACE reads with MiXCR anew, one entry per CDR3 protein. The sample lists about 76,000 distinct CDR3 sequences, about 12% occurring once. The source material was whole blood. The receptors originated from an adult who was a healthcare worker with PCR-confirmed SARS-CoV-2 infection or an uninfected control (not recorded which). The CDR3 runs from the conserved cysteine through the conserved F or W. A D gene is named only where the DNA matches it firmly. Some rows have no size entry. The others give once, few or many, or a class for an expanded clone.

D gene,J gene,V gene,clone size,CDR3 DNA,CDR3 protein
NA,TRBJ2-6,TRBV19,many,TGTGCCAGTACCCCGCTCCTGCGGCCCGGCTCTGGGGCCAACGTCCTGACTTTC,CASTPLLRPGSGANVLTF
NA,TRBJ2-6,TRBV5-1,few,TGCGCCAGCAGCCAGACGAACAGGCACTCTGGGGCCAACGTCCTGACTTTC,CASSQTNRHSGANVLTF
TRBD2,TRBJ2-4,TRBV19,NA,TGTGCCAGTAGTATAGAACGAGTAATAGCGGGGGACATTCAGTACTTC,CASSIERVIAGDIQYF
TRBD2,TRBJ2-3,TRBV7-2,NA,TGTGCCAGCAGCTTAGGACTAGCGGTTGCGCCAGATACGCAGTATTTT,CASSLGLAVAPDTQYF
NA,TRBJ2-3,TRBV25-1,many,TGTGCCAGCAGTCACGGGCGCACTAGCACAGATACGCAGTATTTT,CASSHGRTSTDTQYF
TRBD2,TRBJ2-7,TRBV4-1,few,TGCGCCAGCAGCCCTCTCCTAAGGCAGCGGGGTTCTTACGAGCAGTACTTC,CASSPLLRQRGSYEQYF
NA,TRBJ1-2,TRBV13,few,TGTGCCAGCAGCCGTGACATTAACTATGGCTACACCTTC,CASSRDINYGYTF
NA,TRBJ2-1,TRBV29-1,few,TGCAGCGTTGCCCTAGGTAACAATGAGCAGTTCTTC,CSVALGNNEQFF
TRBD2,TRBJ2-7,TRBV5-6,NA,TGTGCCAGCAGCCGACTAGCGCGGTACGAGCAGTACTTC,CASSRLARYEQYF
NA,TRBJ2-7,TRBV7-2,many,TGTGCCAGCAGCCCGCGAGGAGGGTACGAGCAGTACTTC,CASSPRGGYEQYF
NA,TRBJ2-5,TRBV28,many,TGTGCCAGCAGTTATCGAGGGAAGGGCCAAGAGACCCAGTACTTC,CASSYRGKGQETQYF
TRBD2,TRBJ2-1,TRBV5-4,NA,TGTGCCAGCAGCCCCCCCAGCGGGGAAGGCAATGAGCAGTTCTTC,CASSPPSGEGNEQFF
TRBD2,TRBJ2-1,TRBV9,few,TGTGCCAGCAGCGTAGTGGGGGGACTAGGAGGTAATGAGCAGTTCTTC,CASSVVGGLGGNEQFF